These 29 T cell receptor beta chains originate from one sample sequenced in a study of T cells in Graves' hyperthyroidism and ophthalmopathy. The source material, RNA transcripts, was used to amplify TCR beta CDR3 regions. Carried out on the TCR CDR3, a first-round RT-PCR used the HTBI primer set. TCRdb re-called the multiplex PCR reads through MiXCR, storing one row per CDR3 protein. The sample has around 800,000 distinct CDR3 sequences, 38% seen once. The sequenced sample was blood. The receptors were gathered from a man in his late teens or twenties with Graves' hyperthyroidism.

The chain has TRBV7-6 and TRBJ1-1; weak D call: TRBD1 (5 bases). CDR3 length: 13 residues. Trimming shortened V by 7 bases and J by 4 bases, and 13 bases separated the two germline ends. The germline CDR1 and CDR2 sequences are SGHVS and FNYEAQ. The CDR3 coding sequence is TGTGCCAGCAACTTGGGGGGAGGCACTGAAGCTTTCTTT. It codes for CASNLGGGTEAFF.

This clonotype was counted many times. This chain connects TRBV19 to TRBJ1-5; no firm D call. The V gene's germline CDR1 is LNHDA and CDR2 SQIVND (reference sequence). There are 13 residues in the CDR3. V lost 10 bases and J lost 3, with 13 bases in between. CDR3 in amino acids: CATSDGFNQPQHF. CDR3 sequence (DNA): TGTGCCACTTCGGACGGGTTCAATCAGCCCCAGCATTTT. Based on the CDR3 plus reference TRBV19 and TRBJ1-5, the full variable domain is DGGITQSPKYLFRKEGQNVTLSCEQNLNHDAMYWYRQDPGQGLRLIYYSQIVNDFQKGDIAEGYSVSREKKESFPLTVTSAQKNPTAFYLCATSDGFNQPQHFGDGTRLSIL.

This clonotype was observed many times. Here the CDR3 DNA reads TGTGCCAGCAGCCGTGACAGGTTGGGAGCTGAAGCTTTCTTT. Translation gives CASSRDRLGAEAFF. The chain joins TRBV9 to TRBJ1-1, with D perhaps matching TRBD1 (6 bases). This CDR3 has 14 amino acids. Germline V lookup: CDR1 SGDLS, CDR2 YYNGEE. V lost 4 bases and J 6 bases, leaving 16 bases between the germline ends.

The chain carries TRBV7-2 and TRBJ1-5, with 7 bases identical to TRBD1. The CDR3 totals 15 residues. Germline CDR1 SGHTA, CDR2 FQGNSA. V lost 4 bases and J lost 2; bases outside the gene matches: 5. The CDR3 loop is CASSYTGDGNQPQHF. The CDR3 coding sequence is TGTGCCAGCAGCTATACAGGGGATGGCAATCAGCCCCAGCATTTT.

The rearrangement joins TRBV19 to TRBJ2-5; weak D call: TRBD1 (7 bases). This CDR3 has 15 amino acids. Germline V CDR1 and CDR2: LNHDA, SQIVND (reference sequence). V lost 7 bases to trimming and J lost 3 bases, with 18 bases between them. The CDR3 region has the DNA TGTGCCAGTAATCAGGGGGAGGACACTGAAGAGACCCAGTACTTC. It yields the protein CASNQGEDTEETQYF.

This rearrangement joins TRBV6-1 to TRBJ2-7; D remains ambiguous. CDR3 length: 12 residues. Trimming shortened V by 7 bases and J by 4 bases, and 11 bases separated the two germline ends. CDR1 MNHNS and CDR2 SASEGT come from the germline V gene. The CDR3 DNA sequence: TGTGCCAGCATCCGGAAGCCTTACGAGCAGTACTTC. Protein product: CASIRKPYEQYF.

The sample holds many counts of this clonotype. The chain recombines TRBV20-1 with TRBJ1-6; perhaps TRBD1 as D (6 bases). This CDR3 region has 14 residues. The V and J ends lost 3 bases and 7 bases respectively, with 13 bases between them. Germline CDR1 DFQATT, CDR2 SNEGSKA (reference sequence). This CDR3 is CSASQSGTNSPLHF. The CDR3, as DNA: TGCAGTGCTAGTCAATCCGGGACAAATTCACCCCTCCACTTT.

In this sample, this clonotype turned up once. This could be a read error, since a much larger clone is one nucleotide away. This sequence joins TRBV2 and TRBJ1-2; D is perhaps TRBD1 (6 bases). V lost 10 bases, J lost 2 bases, and 14 bases lay in between. The CDR3 spans 13 residues. Per germline, CDR1 SNHLY and CDR2 FYNNEI. CDR3 amino acids: CANTLTGNYGYTF. The CDR3 DNA reads as TGTGCCAACACTTTAACAGGGAACTATGGCTACACCTTC. The full variable domain, in which reference TRBV2 and TRBJ1-2 provide the parts outside the CDR3, is EPEVTQTPSHQVTQMGQEVILRCVPISNHLYFYWYRQILGQKVEFLVSFYNNEISEKSEIFDDQFSVERPDGSNFTLKIRSTKLEDSAMYFCANTLTGNYGYTFGSGTRLTVV.

This clonotype has a single count. The chain carries TRBV7-4 and TRBJ1-5; D is uncertain. The germline V gene has CDR1 SGHVT and CDR2 SQSDAQ. The CDR3 covers 15 residues. Trimming shortened V by 3 bases and J by 12 bases, and 21 bases separated the two germline ends. CDR3 sequence reads: CASSLGGVSSGYQHF. CDR3 DNA: TGTGCCAGCAGCTTGGGCGGGGTGTCTTCGGGCTACCAGCATTTT.

At least ten counts were recorded for this clonotype. V gene TRBV29-1 combines with J gene TRBJ1-1; D is unclear. Germline V CDR1 and CDR2: SQVTM, ANQGSEA. V shed 5 bases and J shed 0 bases, with 10 bases lying between them. This CDR3 region has 13 residues. This chain's CDR3 is CSVTIQMNTEAFF. CDR3 bases: TGCAGCGTTACCATACAAATGAACACTGAAGCTTTCTTT.

As for this clonotype: A read error is possible here, since a much larger clone lies one base away. The chain joins TRBV10-3 to TRBJ2-2, with D possibly TRBD1 on 6 matching bases. The CDR3 has 14 residues. Deletions cut 6 bases from V and 3 bases from J, with 11 bases between. The V gene's germline CDR1 is ENHRY and CDR2 SYGVKD. CDR3 DNA sequence: TGTGCCATCAGCAGGGGCTTAGACACCGGGGAGCTGTTTTTT. Its protein is CAISRGLDTGELFF.

This clonotype was picked up many times. The chain combines TRBV6-6 with TRBJ1-2; 7 bases are a match to TRBD1. CDR1 is MNHNY and CDR2 is SVGAGI in the germline V gene (reference sequence). The CDR3 totals 15 residues. Trimming at V came to 8 bases and at J to 7 bases, leaving 16 bases not matched to a gene. The CDR3 region is CASGDYGTASFGYTF. DNA for the CDR3: TGTGCCAGCGGTGACTACGGGACAGCTTCCTTTGGCTACACCTTC.

This clonotype was seen a handful of times. The chain uses TRBV12-3 or TRBV12-4 and TRBJ1-1, with D possibly being TRBD1 (6 bases). The CDR3 runs to 13 residues. The V end was cut by 1 base, the J end by 10 bases, with 13 bases between. The CDR3 is CASSLGAGVGAFF. CDR3 coding DNA: TGTGCCAGCAGTTTAGGGGCAGGGGTAGGAGCTTTCTTT.

This clonotype was observed at least ten times. The chain employs TRBV9 and TRBJ1-1; 8 nucleotides agree with TRBD1. The length of the CDR3 is 15 residues. The V gene end was trimmed by 2 bases and the J gene end by 0 bases; junction bases not matched to a gene: 3. CDR1 is SGDLS, CDR2 YYNGEE, per germline. This CDR3 reads CASSVAGGLNTEAFF. Here the CDR3 DNA reads TGTGCCAGCAGCGTCGCAGGGGGCCTGAACACTGAAGCTTTCTTT.

In its sample, this clonotype was seen many times. V gene TRBV19 combines with J gene TRBJ1-5; 7 bases are shared with TRBD1. Looked up from germline, CDR1 is LNHDA and CDR2 is SQIVND (reference sequence). The J segment lost 7 bases and the V segment lost 7 bases, leaving 7 bases of the junction unmatched. The CDR3 runs to 13 residues. The CDR3 spells CASTTGYGQPQHF. CDR3 coding DNA: TGTGCCAGTACGACAGGGTACGGGCAGCCCCAGCATTTT.

This clonotype was seen ten or more times. The chain recombines TRBV2 with TRBJ1-5; D remains unclear. The CDR3 consists of 14 residues. Germline CDR1 reads SNHLY; CDR2 reads FYNNEI. V dropped 5 bases and J dropped 0 bases, with 8 bases sitting between them. The DNA for the CDR3 is TGTGCCAGCAGTAACGTTGATAGCAATCAGCCCCAGCATTTT. This gives the protein CASSNVDSNQPQHF.

The chain carries TRBV29-1 and TRBJ1-2; TRBD1 aligns across 8 bases. Germline V gene data show CDR1 as SQVTM and CDR2 as ANQGSEA. The CDR3 is 11 residues long. The junction had 2 bases not matched to a gene; V was cut back by 8 bases and J by 3 bases. CDR3 amino acids: CSPTGDYGYTF. In DNA, the CDR3 is TGCAGCCCGACAGGGGACTATGGCTACACCTTC.

This clonotype was counted many times. This chain links TRBV5-6 with TRBJ1-1; D remains ambiguous. Germline CDR1 and CDR2: SGHDT and YYEEEE. The V and J ends lost 0 bases and 9 bases respectively, with 12 bases between them. This CDR3 comprises 13 residues. CDR3 coding DNA: TGTGCCAGCAGCTTGGGGTCCGGATTTCAAGCTTTCTTT. Its translation is CASSLGSGFQAFF.

The CDR3 sequence is CASSLIEGTGWNEQYF. The CDR3 DNA follows: TGTGCCAGCAGCTTGATTGAGGGGACAGGGTGGAACGAGCAGTACTTC. This chain uses TRBV5-6 with TRBJ2-7; 9 bases are a match to TRBD1. The length of the CDR3 is 16 residues. With 1 base clipped from V and 5 bases from J, the junction kept 10 bases outside the gene matches. Per the germline V gene, CDR1 is SGHDT and CDR2 is YYEEEE.

The gene calls are TRBV12-3 or TRBV12-4 and TRBJ1-6, with 7 nucleotides matching TRBD1. V dropped 2 bases and J dropped 9; count of bases not matched to a gene: 7. The CDR3 is 15 amino acids. This chain's CDR3 is CASSLRDSPGSPLHF. The CDR3 DNA sequence: TGTGCCAGCAGTTTACGGGACAGTCCAGGTTCACCCCTCCACTTT.

The chain links TRBV13 to TRBJ1-1; D not certain. This CDR3 comprises 14 residues. Trimming took 3 bases from V and 1 from J, leaving 9 bases between them. CDR1 is PRHDT, CDR2 FYEKMQ, per germline (reference sequence). The DNA for the CDR3 is TGTGCCAGCAGCTTCCGACGGCCGAACACTGAAGCTTTCTTT. Protein sequence: CASSFRRPNTEAFF.

This clonotype was counted between two and nine times. The chain has TRBV20-1 and TRBJ1-6; unclear D gene. This CDR3 has 15 residues. Germline-derived CDR1 and CDR2 are DFQATT and SNEGSKA (reference sequence). Trimming left V 3 bases short and J 0 bases short, with 9 bases between. The CDR3 nucleotides are TGCAGTGCTAGTGACGGGAGCTCCTATAATTCACCCCTCCACTTT. This encodes CSASDGSSYNSPLHF.

About this clonotype: This clone may be a read error of a much larger clone one base away. The chain couples TRBV2 to TRBJ2-5; TRBD2 is a possible D gene (5 bases). This CDR3 is 14 amino acids long. Germline assignment: CDR1 SNHLY and CDR2 FYNNEI. The CDR3 loop reads CASGDHRGQETQYF. In nucleotides, the CDR3 is TGTGCCAGCGGTGATCACCGGGGCCAAGAGACCCAGTACTTC.

J is TRBJ2-7 and V is TRBV6-5; 8 bases match TRBD1. CDR1 MNHEY and CDR2 SVGAGI come from the germline V gene. Trimming cost V 6 bases and J 5 bases; bases outside gene matches: 3. This CDR3 has 12 residues. CDR3 bases: TGTGCCAGCAGGGGACAGGCGAACGAGCAGTACTTC. Its protein is CASRGQANEQYF.

On this clonotype itself: A much larger clone differs by one base, so this may be a read error. This chain links TRBV9 with TRBJ1-2; 12 nucleotides line up with TRBD1. With V trimmed by 3 bases and J by 13 bases, 7 bases remained unmatched. The CDR3 contains 13 residues. Germline CDR1 is SGDLS and CDR2 is YYNGEE. CDR3 residues: CASSGGGTGGTTF. The CDR3 region has the DNA TGTGCCAGCAGCGGGGGGGGGACAGGGGGCACCACCTTC.

Notes on this clonotype: An end of the junction differs from the germline gene, which may be a read error. CDR3 bases: TGCAGTGCTGGACTAGCGGGAGGGCCGTTACAAGAGGCCCAGTACTTC. Translating gives CSAGLAGGPLQEAQYF. The chain combines TRBV20-1 with TRBJ2-5; 15 bases are shared with TRBD2. The CDR3 runs to 16 residues. Germline V gene lookup returns CDR1 DFQATT and CDR2 SNEGSKA (reference sequence).

The chain carries TRBV20-1 and TRBJ2-7; the match to TRBD2 covers 12 bases. Germline CDR1 reads DFQATT; CDR2 reads SNEGSKA (reference sequence). After removal of 0 bases from V and 6 bases from J, the junction contained 12 bases not matched to a gene. The CDR3 runs 17 residues. CDR3 DNA: TGCAGTGCTAGAGACCCGACTAGCGGGAGTCTAACCGCCGAGCAGTACTTC. It codes for CSARDPTSGSLTAEQYF.

The rearrangement uses TRBV6-5 and TRBJ1-3; no reliable D call. Trimming shortened V by 2 bases and J by 6 bases, and 5 bases separated the two germline ends. The V gene's germline CDR1 is MNHEY and CDR2 SVGAGI. The CDR3 has 12 amino acids. The CDR3 reads CASSYAENTIYF. DNA of the CDR3: TGTGCCAGCAGTTACGCGGAAAACACCATATATTTT.

This clonotype was seen ten or more times. The chain carries TRBV9 and TRBJ1-1; D unresolved. This CDR3 contains 14 residues. The V gene's germline CDR1 is SGDLS and CDR2 YYNGEE. V dropped 0 bases and J dropped 4 bases, with 10 bases sitting between them. CDR3 nucleotides: TGTGCCAGCAGCGTAGAGGGAGGGCCCACTGAAGCTTTCTTT. As protein: CASSVEGGPTEAFF. The whole variable domain, remainder taken from reference TRBV9 and TRBJ1-1, is DSGVTQTPKHLITATGQRVTLRCSPRSGDLSVYWYQQSLDQGLQFLIQYYNGEERAKGNILERFSAQQFPDLHSELNLSSLELGDSALYFCASSVEGGPTEAFFGQGTRLTVV.